The subject of this entry is one T cell receptor beta chain. Profiled with immunoSEQ multiplex PCR; TCRdb holds only in-frame clones, not every one. The data contain 2 million to 2.5 million clones, about 92% of them singletons. The record originates from a study of shared clonotypes between healthy human individuals. The V gene's germline CDR1 is GTSNPN and CDR2 SVGIG (reference sequence). Trimming cost V 0 bases and J 7 bases; bases outside gene matches: 4. The CDR3 has 13 residues. This receptor was obtained from a man in his late teens or twenties in good health. Some clones in this sample may be carry-over from other donors' samples. The rearrangement links TRBV30 to TRBJ1-2; 8 bases align to TRBD1. Sequencing input: naive CD4+ T cells from PBMCs. The subset was: CD45RA+ positively selected. The CDR3 protein is CAWSVNRGVGYTF. CDR3 nucleotide sequence: TGTGCCTGGAGTGTTAACAGGGGGGTTGGCTACACCTTC.